The clone carrying this T cell receptor (beta chain) has just one count. Antigen specificity is unknown. Given a much more abundant clone one base away, this may be a read error. This CDR3 fails to terminate in the conserved phenylalanine or tryptophan, so it likely reflects a read error. Previously described methods and listed TCR primers were used for bulk TCR libraries. Each CDR3 protein is one row after TCRdb ran MiXCR on the PCR reads. The top ten hold about 1.9% of the sample, which has around 54,000 distinct CDR3 sequences, about 23% seen once. The CDR3 has 14 amino acids. Between the trimmed V and J ends, which lost 6 bases and 3 bases, there was a span of 15 bases. Germline loops: CDR1 MNHNY, CDR2 SVGAGI (reference sequence). This sample is part of a study of molecular identifiers for immune sequencing clone quantification. Study results and limitations: Sizes of highly expanded clones could be underestimated through identical TCRs sharing a barcode. Spiked Jurkat TCR RNA equivalent to one cell reportedly surfaced among under 1.1 million naive cells.

The gene calls are TRBV6-6 and TRBJ2-7, with D possibly matching TRBD2 (6 bases). Source material: naive CD8+ T cells from blood, with Jurkat cell RNA spiked in. Subset: FACS-sorted CD8+CD4-CCR7+CD45RA+ naive T cells. The source is a human donor in good health. Some libraries in this study had Jurkat cell RNA spiked in. CDR3 nucleotides: TGTGCCAGCAGCCCCAGCGGGTCCGACTACGAGCAGTACTCC. Its protein is CASSPSGSDYEQYS.